One and the same sample provided the 12 T cell receptor beta chains below, sequenced in a study of cytomegalovirus exposure and HLA in healthy donors. Primers for the PCR totalled 60 Vbeta and 13 Jbeta. Using immunoSEQ multiplex PCR, the repertoire was profiled, and TCRdb retains in-frame clones only, with some absent. The sample shows 180,000 or so clones, just over 75% of them seen only once. What was sequenced was PBMCs. The receptors come from a man younger than 35 in good health and CMV-seronegative.

The genes are TRBV14 and TRBJ2-1; D is perhaps TRBD2 (7 bases). Trimming took 1 base from V and 4 from J, leaving 23 bases between them. Germline CDR1 reads SGHDN; CDR2 reads FVKESK. This CDR3 spans 19 amino acids. The CDR3 sequence is CASSQGGPLGAGEYNEQFF. In DNA form, the CDR3 reads TGTGCCAGCAGCCAAGGTGGTCCTCTGGGGGCGGGGGAGTACAATGAGCAGTTCTTC.

The V gene is TRBV7-9, the J gene TRBJ2-1; D might be TRBD2 (6 bases). The CDR3 has 16 residues. Germline loops: CDR1 SEHNR, CDR2 FQNEAQ (reference sequence). V lost 2 bases, J lost 3 bases, and 14 bases lay in between. The CDR3 reads CASSLPSGFFYNEQFF. CDR3 DNA: TGTGCCAGCAGCTTACCGAGCGGGTTCTTCTACAATGAGCAGTTCTTC.

The chain carries TRBV18 and TRBJ2-5; D is unresolved. The CDR3 is 12 residues long. In germline, CDR1 is KGHSH, CDR2 LQKENI. Trimming cost V 1 base and J 5 bases, with 5 bases left between them. The CDR3 coding sequence is TGTGCCAGCTCACCACTCGGGGAGACCCAGTACTTC. This translates into CASSPLGETQYF.

J is TRBJ1-2 and V is TRBV9; tentative D call: TRBD1 (6 bases). Germline CDR1 SGDLS, CDR2 YYNGEE. The CDR3 spans 14 residues. The V gene lost 3 bases and the J gene lost 2 bases, with 11 bases spanning the gap. CDR3 residues: CASSASDRNYGYTF. The CDR3 region has the DNA TGTGCCAGCAGCGCCTCGGACAGAAACTATGGCTACACCTTC. Full variable domain (remainder filled in from reference TRBV9 and TRBJ1-2): DSGVTQTPKHLITATGQRVTLRCSPRSGDLSVYWYQQSLDQGLQFLIQYYNGEERAKGNILERFSAQQFPDLHSELNLSSLELGDSALYFCASSASDRNYGYTFGSGTRLTVV.

The chain uses TRBV28 and TRBJ2-2; 9 bases line up with TRBD2. The germline gives CDR1 MDHEN, CDR2 SYDVKM. J gave up 8 bases and V 4 bases, and 11 bases lay outside the gene matches. The CDR3 consists of 16 residues. CDR3 DNA sequence: TGTGCCAGCAGTTCGTTTGCGGGAGGGCGCCCAGGGGAGCTGTTTTTT. It is translated as CASSSFAGGRPGELFF.

The rearrangement links TRBV2 to TRBJ1-3; D ambiguous. V was clipped by 2 bases and J by 7 bases, with 9 bases between them. CDR3 length equals 13 residues. The V gene's germline CDR1 is SNHLY and CDR2 FYNNEI. In DNA, the CDR3 is TGTGCCAGCAGTGAATTTCCGGGGAACACCATATATTTT. This translates into CASSEFPGNTIYF.

The chain has TRBV4-3 and TRBJ1-1; D is undetermined. Trimming removed 0 bases at V and 3 bases at J, with 14 bases between. The CDR3 has 16 residues. The germline V gene encodes CDR1 LGHNA and CDR2 YSLEER. CDR3 DNA: TGCGCCAGCAGCCAAGAATCTGACTTCGAGGACACTGAAGCTTTCTTT. Its translation: CASSQESDFEDTEAFF.

The chain combines TRBV5-6 with TRBJ1-2; 12 positions agree with TRBD1. This CDR3 is built from 15 residues. CDR1 is SGHDT, CDR2 YYEEEE, per germline. The ends lost 7 bases at V and 6 bases at J; junction bases unmatched: 10. This chain's CDR3 is CASGVPGQGADGYTF. CDR3 DNA sequence: TGTGCCAGCGGAGTACCGGGACAGGGGGCGGATGGCTACACCTTC.

This clone showed up just a few times. The V gene is TRBV30, the J gene TRBJ1-1; D is possibly TRBD1 (6 bases). Trimming removed 4 bases at V and 3 bases at J, with 18 bases between. The germline V gene has CDR1 GTSNPN and CDR2 SVGIG (reference sequence). The CDR3 is made up of 15 amino acids. The CDR3 DNA reads as TGTGCCTGGAATCCCCCCCCAGGGGTGTACACTGAAGCTTTCTTT. Residues: CAWNPPPGVYTEAFF.

This chain joins TRBV6-1 and TRBJ1-2; D remains unclear. This CDR3 region has 15 residues. V lost 3 bases and J lost 4, with 15 bases in between. Germline CDR1 is MNHNS and CDR2 is SASEGT. In DNA, the CDR3 is TGTGCCAGCAGTGATTCCGGGGTTTGGTCCTATGGCTACACCTTC. Its protein is CASSDSGVWSYGYTF.

A single count supports this clone. The chain combines TRBV7-6 with TRBJ2-3, with 8 bases lining up with TRBD2. This CDR3 comprises 16 residues. The germline V gene has CDR1 SGHVS and CDR2 FNYEAQ. The ends lost 5 bases at V and 4 bases at J; junction bases unmatched: 11. The CDR3 sequence is CASSRHGTSVADTQYF. CDR3 bases: TGTGCCAGCAGCCGCCATGGGACTAGTGTCGCAGATACGCAGTATTTT.

This clone occurred a few times. This chain connects TRBV5-6 to TRBJ1-1; D may be TRBD1 (5 bases). Germline V CDR1 and CDR2: SGHDT, YYEEEE. Between the trimmed V and J ends, which lost 4 bases and 2 bases, there was a span of 18 bases. The length of the CDR3 is 16 residues. CDR3 DNA: TGTGCCAGCAGCCCCCCGGGAGAGGGGACTAACACTGAAGCTTTCTTT. Amino acids: CASSPPGEGTNTEAFF.